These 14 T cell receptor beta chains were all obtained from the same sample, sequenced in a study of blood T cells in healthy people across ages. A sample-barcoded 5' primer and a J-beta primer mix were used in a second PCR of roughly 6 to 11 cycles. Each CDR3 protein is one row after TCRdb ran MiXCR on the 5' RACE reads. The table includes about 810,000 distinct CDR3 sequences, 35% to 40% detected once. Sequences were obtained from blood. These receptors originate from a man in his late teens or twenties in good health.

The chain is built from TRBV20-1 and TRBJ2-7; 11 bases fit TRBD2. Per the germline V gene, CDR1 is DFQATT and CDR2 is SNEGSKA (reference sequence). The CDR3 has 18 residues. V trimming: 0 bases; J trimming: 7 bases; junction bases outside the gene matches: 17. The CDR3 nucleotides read TGCAGTGCTAGAGATGGGCTAGCGGGGGGACCTCCATACAATGAGCAGTACTTC. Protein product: CSARDGLAGGPPYNEQYF.

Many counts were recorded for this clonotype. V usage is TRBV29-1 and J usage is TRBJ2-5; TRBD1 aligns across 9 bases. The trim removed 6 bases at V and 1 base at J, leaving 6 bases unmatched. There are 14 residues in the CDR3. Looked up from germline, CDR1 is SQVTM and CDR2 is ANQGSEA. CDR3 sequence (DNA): TGCAGCGTGGGGACAGGGTTAATCCAAGAGACCCAGTACTTC. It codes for CSVGTGLIQETQYF.

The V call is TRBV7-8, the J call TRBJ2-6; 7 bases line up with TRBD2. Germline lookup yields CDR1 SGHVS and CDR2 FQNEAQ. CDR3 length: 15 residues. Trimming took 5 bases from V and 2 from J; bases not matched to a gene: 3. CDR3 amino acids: CASSLREAGANVLTF. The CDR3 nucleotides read TGTGCCAGCAGCCTCCGGGAGGCTGGGGCCAACGTCCTGACTTTC.

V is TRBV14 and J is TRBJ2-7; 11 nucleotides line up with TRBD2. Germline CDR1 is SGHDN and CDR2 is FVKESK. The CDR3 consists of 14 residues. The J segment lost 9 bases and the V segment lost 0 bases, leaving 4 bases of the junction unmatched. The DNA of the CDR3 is TGTGCCAGCAGCCAAGAGACTAGCGGGGATCTGCAGTACTTC. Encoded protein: CASSQETSGDLQYF.

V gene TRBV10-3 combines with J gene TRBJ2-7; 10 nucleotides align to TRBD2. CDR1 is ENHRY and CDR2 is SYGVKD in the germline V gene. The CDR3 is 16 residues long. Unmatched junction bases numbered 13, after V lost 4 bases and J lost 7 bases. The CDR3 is CAISVSSGTSAYEQYF. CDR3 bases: TGTGCCATCAGTGTCTCTTCCGGGACTAGCGCTTATGAGCAGTACTTC.

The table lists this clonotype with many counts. The CDR3 DNA is TGTGCCAGCAGTGCCAAGGACAACCTATACGAGCAGTACTTC. Encoded protein: CASSAKDNLYEQYF. The chain links TRBV25-1 to TRBJ2-7; D might be TRBD1 (5 bases). The CDR3 runs 14 residues. Germline assignment: CDR1 MGHDK and CDR2 SYGVNS. Trimming stripped 4 bases from V and 4 bases from J, with 14 bases between.

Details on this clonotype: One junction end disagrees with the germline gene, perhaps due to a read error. The CDR3 sequence is CSARALAGGRAWDTQYF. In DNA, the CDR3 is TGCAGTGCCAGAGCTCTAGCGGGGGGGCGTGCTTGGGATACGCAGTATTTT. V usage is TRBV20-1 and J usage is TRBJ2-3, with 12 bases aligning to TRBD2. Germline assignment: CDR1 DFQATT and CDR2 SNEGSKA (reference sequence). The CDR3 has 17 residues.

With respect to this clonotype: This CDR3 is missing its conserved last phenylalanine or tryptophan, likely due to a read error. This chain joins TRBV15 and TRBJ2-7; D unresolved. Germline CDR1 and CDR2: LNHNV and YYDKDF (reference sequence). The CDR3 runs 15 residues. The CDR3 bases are TGTGTCACCAGCAGTGGAGCAGGAAACTCCTACGAGCAGTACTTA. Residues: CVTSSGAGNSYEQYL.

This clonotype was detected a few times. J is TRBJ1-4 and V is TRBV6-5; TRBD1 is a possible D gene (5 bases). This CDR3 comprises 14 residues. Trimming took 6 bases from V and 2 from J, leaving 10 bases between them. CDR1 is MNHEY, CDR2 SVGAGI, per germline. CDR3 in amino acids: CASRKGRTNEKLFF. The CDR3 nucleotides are TGTGCCAGCAGGAAGGGGCGGACTAATGAAAAACTGTTTTTT.

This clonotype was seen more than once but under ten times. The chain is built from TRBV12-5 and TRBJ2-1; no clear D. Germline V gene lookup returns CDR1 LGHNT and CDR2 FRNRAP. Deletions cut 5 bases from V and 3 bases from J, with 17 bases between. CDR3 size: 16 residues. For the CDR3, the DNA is TGTGCTAGTGGTCCCCCCCCGCAGACCAACTACAATGAGCAGTTCTTC. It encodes CASGPPPQTNYNEQFF. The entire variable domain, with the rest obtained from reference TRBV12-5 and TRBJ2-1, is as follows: DARVTQTPRHKVTEMGQEVTMRCQPILGHNTVFWYRQTMMQGLELLAYFRNRAPLDDSGMPKDRFSAEMPDATLATLKIQPSEPRDSAVYFCASGPPPQTNYNEQFFGPGTRLTVL.

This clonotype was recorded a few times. The CDR3 DNA reads TGCGCCAGCAGTCGCCCCGCCACAGATACGCAGTATTTT. Its translation: CASSRPATDTQYF. V gene TRBV5-1 combines with J gene TRBJ2-3; D remains ambiguous. V shed 5 bases and J shed 2 bases, with 9 bases lying between them. The CDR3 length is 13 residues. Germline CDR1 is SGHRS and CDR2 is YFSETQ.

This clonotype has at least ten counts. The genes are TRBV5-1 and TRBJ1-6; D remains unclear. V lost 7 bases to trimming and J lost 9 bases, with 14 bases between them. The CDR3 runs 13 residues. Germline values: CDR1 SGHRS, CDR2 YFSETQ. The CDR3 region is CASSSGSGSPLHF. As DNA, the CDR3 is TGCGCCAGCTCCTCGGGGAGTGGTTCACCCCTCCACTTT.

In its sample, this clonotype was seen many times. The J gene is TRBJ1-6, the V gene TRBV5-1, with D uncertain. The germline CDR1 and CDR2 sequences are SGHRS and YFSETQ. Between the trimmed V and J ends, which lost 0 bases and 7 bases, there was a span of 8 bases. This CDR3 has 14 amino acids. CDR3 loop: CASSLGASNSPLHF. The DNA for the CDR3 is TGCGCCAGCAGCTTGGGTGCTTCAAATTCACCCCTCCACTTT.

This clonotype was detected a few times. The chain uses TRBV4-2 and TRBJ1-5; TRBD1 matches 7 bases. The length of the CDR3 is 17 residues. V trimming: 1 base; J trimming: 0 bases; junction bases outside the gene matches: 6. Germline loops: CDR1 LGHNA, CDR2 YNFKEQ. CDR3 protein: CASSQGTGSYSNQPQHF. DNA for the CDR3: TGTGCCAGCAGCCAAGGGACAGGAAGCTATAGCAATCAGCCCCAGCATTTT.